The clone carrying this TCR beta chain has a single count. The data are from a study of blood T cell repertoires in COVID-19. Study overall: Whether acute or convalescent, the COVID-19 samples came from the United States, Italy and Spain. PBMCs, B-cell-depleted T cells, or T cells were the source of the cDNA or gDNA that made up the material.

The CDR3 is 13 residues long. Germline lookup yields CDR1 SGHNT and CDR2 YENEEA. Trimming took off 4 bases at V and 2 bases at J, with 8 bases between the two ends. How the authors handled the data: Estimation of nucleated cell counts relied on the amplification of reference gene primers. Measured with immunoSEQ multiplex PCR; TCRdb has only the in-frame clones, and not every one. V, J and clone size are those of that table, while D and trimming were read from the DNA. Of some 65,000 clones detected, approximately 93% appear once; the ten largest clones hold about 2.6%. This chain joins TRBV11-3 and TRBJ2-5, with D possibly being TRBD2 (5 bases). The sequencing input was peripheral blood. The clonotype originates from a man aged 70-80 years with active COVID-19. Written as DNA, the CDR3 is TGTGCCAGCAGCTCCCGGGGACAAGAGACCCAGTACTTC. This codes for CASSSRGQETQYF.